Listed below are T cell receptor beta chains from one sample, sequenced in a study of shared clonotypes between healthy human individuals. Assay used: immunoSEQ multiplex PCR; TCRdb lists only in-frame clones, some missing. The sample has some 1.4 million clones, 96% seen once. The sequenced material came from naive CD4+ T cells sorted from blood. These receptors were obtained from a man younger than 40 in good health. Both conserved end residues are part of each CDR3. Each record gives: J gene, V gene, CDR3 protein.

J gene: TRBJ2-7; V gene: TRBV6-1; CDR3 protein: CASKGQGAHEQYF
J gene: TRBJ1-3; V gene: TRBV2; CDR3 protein: CASSERGPNTIYF
J gene: TRBJ2-2; V gene: TRBV21-1; CDR3 protein: CAFLGFPKWNTGELFF
J gene: TRBJ2-7; V gene: TRBV5-1; CDR3 protein: CASSFQVGMSEQYF
J gene: TRBJ2-5; V gene: TRBV2; CDR3 protein: CASRASETQYF
J gene: TRBJ2-7; V gene: TRBV5-6; CDR3 protein: CASSLRPTGRYSYEQYF
J gene: TRBJ2-3; V gene: TRBV5-4; CDR3 protein: CASRGLRTDTQYF
J gene: TRBJ2-2; V gene: TRBV7-2; CDR3 protein: CASSLGTSGRSKTGELFF
J gene: TRBJ2-3; V gene: TRBV5-1; CDR3 protein: CASSLTGVTDTQYF
J gene: TRBJ2-1; V gene: TRBV9; CDR3 protein: CASSVASGSINEQFF
J gene: TRBJ2-7; V gene: TRBV21-1; CDR3 protein: CANRQESSYEQYF
J gene: TRBJ2-1; V gene: TRBV5-1; CDR3 protein: CASSLMTGSHEQFF
J gene: TRBJ2-7; V gene: TRBV6-6; CDR3 protein: CASSPQSGSYEQYF
J gene: TRBJ2-3; V gene: TRBV5-6; CDR3 protein: CASSLTGGLDTDTQYF
J gene: TRBJ2-3; V gene: TRBV18; CDR3 protein: CASSRREGLAGTQYF
J gene: TRBJ1-1; V gene: TRBV18; CDR3 protein: CASSPKDSRGNTEAFF
J gene: TRBJ2-1; V gene: TRBV5-4; CDR3 protein: CASSFRISSYNEQFF
J gene: TRBJ2-5; V gene: TRBV29-1; CDR3 protein: CSVRGVRPFETQYF
J gene: TRBJ2-7; V gene: TRBV5-5; CDR3 protein: CASSLAGTGEYEQYF
J gene: TRBJ1-5; V gene: TRBV15; CDR3 protein: CATSRDRGEQQPQHF
J gene: TRBJ1-3; V gene: TRBV25-1; CDR3 protein: CASSKDLGNTIYF
J gene: TRBJ1-5; V gene: TRBV19; CDR3 protein: CASSYSGQPNQPQHF
J gene: TRBJ2-3; V gene: TRBV6-1; CDR3 protein: CASSEQGFTDTQYF
J gene: TRBJ1-5; V gene: TRBV28; CDR3 protein: CASSFRGSQPQHF
J gene: TRBJ1-1; V gene: TRBV29-1; CDR3 protein: CSAAQGGGTEAFF
J gene: TRBJ1-1; V gene: TRBV5-1; CDR3 protein: CASSERDRRNTEAFF
J gene: TRBJ2-3; V gene: TRBV28; CDR3 protein: CASSSSSGRTDTQYF
J gene: TRBJ2-7; V gene: TRBV18; CDR3 protein: CASSPGGRYEQYF
J gene: TRBJ2-2; V gene: TRBV30; CDR3 protein: CAWSVSATGELFF
J gene: TRBJ2-5; V gene: TRBV4-1; CDR3 protein: CASSQRGWVQETQYF
J gene: TRBJ2-5; V gene: TRBV7-8; CDR3 protein: CASSSGTEQETQYF
J gene: TRBJ2-2; V gene: TRBV5-1; CDR3 protein: CASSLTSGHTGELFF
J gene: TRBJ2-2; V gene: TRBV10-1; CDR3 protein: CASRAGTGAGELFF
J gene: TRBJ1-4; V gene: TRBV2; CDR3 protein: CASSEESEKLFF
J gene: TRBJ1-2; V gene: TRBV5-1; CDR3 protein: CASSLWGGDGRSNYGYTF
J gene: TRBJ2-3; V gene: TRBV28; CDR3 protein: CASSLHLVDTQYF
J gene: TRBJ2-1; V gene: TRBV9; CDR3 protein: CASSGRLNEQFF
J gene: TRBJ2-5; V gene: TRBV2; CDR3 protein: CASSPLQGSAETQYF
J gene: TRBJ1-3; V gene: TRBV7-6; CDR3 protein: CASSAGPGPGNTIYF
J gene: TRBJ2-7; V gene: TRBV28; CDR3 protein: CASSSGATYEQYF
J gene: TRBJ2-2; V gene: TRBV28; CDR3 protein: CASSLPGLAGGGELFF
J gene: TRBJ2-1; V gene: TRBV11-3; CDR3 protein: CASTQGGGRDYNEQFF
J gene: TRBJ1-1; V gene: TRBV5-1; CDR3 protein: CASSLARGLAEAFF
J gene: TRBJ2-3; V gene: TRBV18; CDR3 protein: CASSPVPGLTDTQYF
J gene: TRBJ2-2; V gene: TRBV19; CDR3 protein: CASSIPRGMNTGELFF
J gene: TRBJ1-2; V gene: TRBV11-2; CDR3 protein: CASSLVFANYGYTF
J gene: TRBJ2-5; V gene: TRBV11-3; CDR3 protein: CASSAGREETQYF
J gene: TRBJ2-2; V gene: TRBV5-1; CDR3 protein: CASSYIQLAGVRGTGELFF
J gene: TRBJ1-1; V gene: TRBV7-2; CDR3 protein: CASSSITGTEAFF
J gene: TRBJ2-7; V gene: TRBV18; CDR3 protein: CASSPRQSSYEQYF
J gene: TRBJ1-1; V gene: TRBV9; CDR3 protein: CASSVNPSGGTEAFF
J gene: TRBJ2-1; V gene: TRBV5-1; CDR3 protein: CASTDRPLLAFSDNEQFF
J gene: TRBJ1-1; V gene: TRBV4-2; CDR3 protein: CASSQALYGPEAFF
J gene: TRBJ2-3; V gene: TRBV27; CDR3 protein: CASSPRQGATDTQYF
J gene: TRBJ2-7; V gene: TRBV7-9; CDR3 protein: CASSLDGSLYEQYF
J gene: TRBJ2-5; V gene: TRBV6-6; CDR3 protein: CASSPSGEETQYF
J gene: TRBJ1-4; V gene: TRBV2; CDR3 protein: CASTSNPGKLFF